Listed below are T cell receptor beta chains from one sample, sequenced in a study of identifying expanded T cells in peripheral blood. Produced via immunoSEQ multiplex PCR; TCRdb's table is partial and in-frame only. The sample has 50,000 or so clones, approximately 89% seen once. The sample was blood. These receptors all come from a person aged 18 to 75 in good health. The CDR3 runs from the conserved cysteine through the conserved F or W. Fields, in order: clone size, V gene, CDR3 length, D gene, J gene, CDR3 protein, CDR3 DNA. The D gene is left open where the match is weak. Clone size is given for some rows only: seen once, a few or many times, or a class if the clone is expanded.

>-|TRBV5-4|14|-|TRBJ2-7
CASSLAGSSYEQYF
TGTGCCAGCAGCTTGGCCGGGAGCTCCTACGAGCAGTACTTC
>-|TRBV6-1|14|-|TRBJ1-3
CASSLQGTGNTIYF
TGTGCCAGCAGCTTACAGGGAACTGGAAACACCATATATTTT
>few|TRBV27|14|-|TRBJ1-5
CASRNDRSNQPQHF
TGTGCCAGCAGAAATGACCGTAGCAATCAGCCCCAGCATTTT
>-|TRBV9|14|-|TRBJ2-2
CASSAPWGTGELFF
TGTGCCAGCAGCGCGCCGTGGGGCACCGGGGAGCTGTTTTTT
>-|TRBV6-1|13|-|TRBJ1-3
CASSRASGNTIYF
TGTGCCAGCAGCAGGGCGTCTGGAAACACCATATATTTT
>-|TRBV27|12|-|TRBJ1-2
CASRRGPDGYTF
TGTGCCAGCCGCCGGGGCCCTGATGGCTACACCTTC
>-|TRBV15|14|-|TRBJ2-6
CATRDSSGANVLTF
TGTGCCACCCGCGACAGCTCTGGGGCCAACGTCCTGACTTTC
>-|TRBV28|14|-|TRBJ1-1
CAIIPRRGDTEAFF
TGTGCCATTATACCCAGGAGGGGGGACACTGAAGCTTTCTTT
>-|TRBV6-5|13|-|TRBJ2-4
CASRPTGINIQYF
TGTGCCAGCAGGCCCACAGGGATAAACATTCAGTACTTC
>-|TRBV2|13|-|TRBJ1-2
CATLPGPVYGYTF
TGTGCCACTCTGCCGGGGCCCGTCTATGGCTACACCTTC
>-|TRBV2|15|-|TRBJ1-3
CASSELPIWGNTIYF
TGTGCCAGCAGTGAACTACCCATCTGGGGAAACACCATATATTTT
>few|TRBV5-4|12|-|TRBJ1-2
CASSLDNYGYTF
TGTGCCAGCAGCTTGGACAACTATGGCTACACCTTC
>-|TRBV7-2|15|-|TRBJ2-1
CASSAQASSYNEQFF
TGTGCCAGCAGCGCCCAGGCAAGCTCCTACAATGAGCAGTTCTTC
>once|TRBV19|16|-|TRBJ1-4
CASSIAGNQVNEKLFF
TGTGCCAGTAGTATCGCCGGGAACCAGGTGAATGAAAAACTGTTTTTT
>-|TRBV18|14|-|TRBJ1-2
CASSADSPNYGYTF
TGTGCCAGCTCAGCAGACTCCCCTAACTATGGCTACACCTTC
>-|TRBV7-8|14|-|TRBJ2-7
CASSLGVSGYEQYF
TGTGCCAGCAGCTTAGGGGTTAGCGGCTACGAGCAGTACTTC
>once|TRBV6-6|14|TRBD1|TRBJ1-1
CASSYRTGPTEAFF
TGTGCCAGCAGTTACCGGACAGGGCCCACTGAAGCTTTCTTT
>-|TRBV9|14|-|TRBJ1-3
CASSVGLDGNTIYF
TGTGCCAGCAGCGTCGGCCTTGATGGAAACACCATATATTTT
>once|TRBV2|15|-|TRBJ2-7
CASGTGVSKTYEQYF
TGTGCCAGCGGAACCGGAGTTTCGAAAACCTACGAGCAGTACTTC
>-|TRBV28|15|-|TRBJ2-6
CASSFLVAGANVLTF
TGTGCCAGCAGTTTCCTGGTCGCTGGGGCCAACGTCCTGACTTTC